This T cell receptor (beta chain) was captured in a study of blood T cell repertoires in COVID-19. Germline V lookup: CDR1 LGHNA, CDR2 YSLEER. The V and J ends lost 4 bases and 5 bases, in that order; junction bases with no gene match: 9. The CDR3 is made up of 15 amino acids. Method: immunoSEQ multiplex PCR; TCRdb's copy keeps in-frame clones and lacks some. The data contain roughly 14,000 clones, around nine tenths of them singletons. Sequenced material: peripheral blood. The V and J genes are TRBV4-3 and TRBJ2-7; 9 bases match TRBD1. The receptor was derived from a human donor with active COVID-19. The donor label of this sample is uncertain. For the CDR3, the DNA is TGCGCCAGCAGCCCCAGGGGACAGGGCCGGGACGAGCAGTACTTC. Translating it yields CASSPRGQGRDEQYF.